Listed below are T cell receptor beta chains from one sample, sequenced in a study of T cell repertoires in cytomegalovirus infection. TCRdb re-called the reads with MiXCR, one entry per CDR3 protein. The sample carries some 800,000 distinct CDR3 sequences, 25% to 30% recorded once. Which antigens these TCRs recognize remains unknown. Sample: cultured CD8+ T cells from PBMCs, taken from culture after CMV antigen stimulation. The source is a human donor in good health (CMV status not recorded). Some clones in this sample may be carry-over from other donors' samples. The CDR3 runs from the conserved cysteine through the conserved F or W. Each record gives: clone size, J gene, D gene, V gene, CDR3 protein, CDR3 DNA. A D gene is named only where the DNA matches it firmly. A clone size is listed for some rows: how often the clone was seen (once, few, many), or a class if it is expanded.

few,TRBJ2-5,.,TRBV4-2,CASSQDGVGDRTQYF,TGTGCCAGCAGCCAAGATGGGGTGGGAGACAGGACCCAGTACTTC
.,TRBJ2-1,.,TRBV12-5,CASGLEGYNEQFF,TGTGCTAGTGGTTTAGAGGGTTACAATGAGCAGTTCTTC
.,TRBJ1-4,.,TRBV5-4,CASSTGMRNEKLFF,TGTGCCAGCAGTACTGGGATGAGAAATGAAAAACTGTTTTTT
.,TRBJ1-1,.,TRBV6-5,CASSYMGTLNTEAFF,TGTGCCAGCAGTTACATGGGAACCCTGAACACTGAAGCTTTCTTT
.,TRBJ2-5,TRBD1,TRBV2,CASSPDRGYGETQYF,TGTGCCAGCAGTCCCGACAGGGGGTACGGAGAGACCCAGTACTTC
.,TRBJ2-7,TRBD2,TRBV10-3,CVTGRLAGVSYEQYF,TGTGTGACCGGCCGGCTAGCGGGGGTCTCCTACGAGCAGTACTTC
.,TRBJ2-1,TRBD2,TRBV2,CANIGLAGSSYNEQFF,TGTGCCAACATAGGACTAGCGGGAAGCTCCTACAATGAGCAGTTCTTC
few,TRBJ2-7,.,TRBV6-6,CASSPRGVTYEQYF,TGTGCCAGCAGTCCGCGGGGCGTAACCTACGAGCAGTACTTC
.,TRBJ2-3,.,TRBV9,CASSVGQAGDSTDTQYF,TGTGCCAGCAGCGTGGGCCAGGCAGGAGATAGCACAGATACGCAGTATTTT
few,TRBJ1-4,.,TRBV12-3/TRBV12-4,CASSFAREKLFF,TGTGCCAGCAGTTTCGCGCGCGAAAAACTGTTTTTT
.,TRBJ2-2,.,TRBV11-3,CASSLGEGETGELFF,TGTGCCAGCAGCTTAGGGGAAGGGGAAACCGGGGAGCTGTTTTTT
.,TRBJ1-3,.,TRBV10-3,CAIRTGSSGNTIYF,TGTGCCATCAGGACCGGGAGCTCTGGAAACACCATATATTTT
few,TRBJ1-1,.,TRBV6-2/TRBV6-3,CASSRSWGNTEAFF,TGTGCCAGCAGTCGAAGCTGGGGAAACACTGAAGCTTTCTTT
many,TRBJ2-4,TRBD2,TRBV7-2,CASSLTLPGTRWTDIQYF,TGTGCCAGCAGCTTAACCCTGCCGGGGACTAGGTGGACGGACATTCAGTACTTC
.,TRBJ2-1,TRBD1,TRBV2,CASLQGAIYNEQFF,TGTGCCAGCCTCCAGGGGGCGATCTACAATGAGCAGTTCTTC
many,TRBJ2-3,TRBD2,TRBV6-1,CASTGTSGGQDTQYF,TGTGCCAGCACCGGGACTAGCGGGGGGCAGGATACGCAGTATTTT
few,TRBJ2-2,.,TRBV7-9,CASSAGYGELFF,TGTGCCAGCAGCGCAGGGTACGGGGAGCTGTTTTTT